This TCR beta chain comes out of a study of blood T cell repertoires in COVID-19. In the study overall: Acute and convalescent COVID-19 samples came from the United States, Italy and Spain. PBMCs, B-cell-depleted T cells, or T cells were the source of the cDNA or gDNA that made up the material.

Produced via immunoSEQ multiplex PCR; TCRdb's table is partial and in-frame only. The table records over 100,000 clones, just under 90% of them present only once. Germline lookup yields CDR1 SGHVS and CDR2 FQNEAQ. This CDR3 region has 16 residues. V gave up 5 bases and J gave up 7 bases, with 21 bases separating them. This chain links TRBV7-8 with TRBJ2-1; D possibly corresponds to TRBD2 (6 bases). The sequencing input was peripheral blood. This receptor was identified in a human donor in a cohort sampled during active COVID-19. CDR3 DNA sequence: TGTGCCAGCAGCCCCCAGCGTCGGGGGAAAATGAATGAGCAGTTCTTC. Its translation: CASSPQRRGKMNEQFF.